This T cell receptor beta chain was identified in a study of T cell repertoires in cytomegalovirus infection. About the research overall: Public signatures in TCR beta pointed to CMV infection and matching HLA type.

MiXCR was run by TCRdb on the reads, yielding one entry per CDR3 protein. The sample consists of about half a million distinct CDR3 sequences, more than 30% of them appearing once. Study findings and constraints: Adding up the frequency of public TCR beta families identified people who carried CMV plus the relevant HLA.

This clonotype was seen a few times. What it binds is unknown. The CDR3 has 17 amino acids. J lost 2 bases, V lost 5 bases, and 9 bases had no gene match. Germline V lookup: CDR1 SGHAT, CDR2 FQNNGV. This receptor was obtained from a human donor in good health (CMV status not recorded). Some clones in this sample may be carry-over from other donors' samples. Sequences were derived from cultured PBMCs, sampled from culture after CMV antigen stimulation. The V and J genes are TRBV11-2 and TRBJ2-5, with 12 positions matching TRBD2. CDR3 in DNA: TGTGCCAGCAGCCCTCGGGTGCTAGCGGGAGGGCAAGAGACCCAGTACTTC. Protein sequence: CASSPRVLAGGQETQYF.